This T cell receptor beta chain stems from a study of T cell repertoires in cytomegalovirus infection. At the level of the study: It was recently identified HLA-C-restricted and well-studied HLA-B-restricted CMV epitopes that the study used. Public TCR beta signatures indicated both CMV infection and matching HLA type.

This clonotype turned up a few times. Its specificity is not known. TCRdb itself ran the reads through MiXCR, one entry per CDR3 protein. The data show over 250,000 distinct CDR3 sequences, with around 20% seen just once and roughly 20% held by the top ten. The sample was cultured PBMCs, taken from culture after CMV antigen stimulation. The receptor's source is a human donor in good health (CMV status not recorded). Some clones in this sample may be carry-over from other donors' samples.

The CDR3 DNA reads as TGTGCCAGCAGTTTATTAGGACAGGTCACAGATACGCAGTATTTT. Amino acids: CASSLLGQVTDTQYF. V gene TRBV27 combines with J gene TRBJ2-3, with 7 bases that match TRBD1. Germline trimming cut 1 base from V and 2 bases from J; bases unmatched to any gene: 3. The length of the CDR3 is 15 residues. Germline values: CDR1 MNHEY, CDR2 SMNVEV (reference sequence).